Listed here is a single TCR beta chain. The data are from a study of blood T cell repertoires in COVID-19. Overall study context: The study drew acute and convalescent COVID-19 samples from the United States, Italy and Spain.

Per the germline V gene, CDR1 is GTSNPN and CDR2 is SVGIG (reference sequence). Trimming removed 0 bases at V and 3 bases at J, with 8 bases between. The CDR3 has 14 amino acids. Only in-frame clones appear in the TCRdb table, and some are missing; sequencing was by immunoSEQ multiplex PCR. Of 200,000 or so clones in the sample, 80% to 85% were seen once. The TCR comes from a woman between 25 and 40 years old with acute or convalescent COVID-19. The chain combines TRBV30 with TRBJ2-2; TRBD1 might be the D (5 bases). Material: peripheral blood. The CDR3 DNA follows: TGTGCCTGGAGTGTCTCAGGGTACACCGGGGAGCTGTTTTTT. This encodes CAWSVSGYTGELFF.